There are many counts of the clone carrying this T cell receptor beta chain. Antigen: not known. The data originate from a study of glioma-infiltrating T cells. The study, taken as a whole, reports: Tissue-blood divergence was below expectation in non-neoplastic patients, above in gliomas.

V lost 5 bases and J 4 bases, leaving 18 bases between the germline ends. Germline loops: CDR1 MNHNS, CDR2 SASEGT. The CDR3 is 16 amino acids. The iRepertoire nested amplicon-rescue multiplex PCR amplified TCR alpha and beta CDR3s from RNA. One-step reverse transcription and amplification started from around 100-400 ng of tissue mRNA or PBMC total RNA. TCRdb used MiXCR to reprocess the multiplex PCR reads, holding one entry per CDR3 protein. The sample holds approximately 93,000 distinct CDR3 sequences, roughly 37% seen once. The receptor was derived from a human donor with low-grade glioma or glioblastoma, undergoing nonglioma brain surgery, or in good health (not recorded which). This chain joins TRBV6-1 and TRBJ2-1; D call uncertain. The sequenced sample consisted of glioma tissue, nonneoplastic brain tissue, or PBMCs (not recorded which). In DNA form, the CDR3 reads TGTGCCAGCAGTTTATCCTCGGGTGGTGTTTACAATGAGCAGTTCTTC. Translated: CASSLSSGGVYNEQFF.